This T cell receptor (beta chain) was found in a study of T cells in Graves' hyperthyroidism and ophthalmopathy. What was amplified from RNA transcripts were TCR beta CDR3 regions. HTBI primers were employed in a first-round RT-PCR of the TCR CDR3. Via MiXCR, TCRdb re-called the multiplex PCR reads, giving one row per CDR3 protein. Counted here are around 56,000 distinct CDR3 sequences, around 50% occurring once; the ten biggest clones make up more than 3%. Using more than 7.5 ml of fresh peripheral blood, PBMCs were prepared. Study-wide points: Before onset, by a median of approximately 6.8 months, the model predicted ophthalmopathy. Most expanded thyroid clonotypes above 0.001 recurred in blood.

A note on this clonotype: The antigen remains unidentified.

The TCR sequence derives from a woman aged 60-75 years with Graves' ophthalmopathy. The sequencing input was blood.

The CDR3 DNA sequence: TGTGCCAGCAGCAGTGAGCTCCAAGAGACCCAGTACTTC. Translating it yields CASSSELQETQYF. The chain carries TRBV7-9 and TRBJ2-5; D remains unclear. Germline V gives CDR1 SEHNR, CDR2 FQNEAQ (reference sequence). V lost 5 bases and J lost 1, with 8 bases in between. The CDR3 is made up of 13 amino acids.